This T cell receptor beta chain stems from a study of patients and donors after allogeneic stem cell transplantation (dated by TCRdb to 2020 to 2022). Library generation was performed with RT-PCR. Sequencing was carried out with a NextSeq 550. TCRdb ran its own pipeline on the public reads, namely fastp trimming at Q25 and MiXCR clone calling, and kept in-frame beta chains. Each entry merges the rows of one CDR3 protein and shows their most common DNA and genes. This sample holds about 150,000 distinct CDR3 sequences; 24% were observed only once. The top ten clonotypes cover about 24% of the sample. There are a few counts of this clonotype. Its antigen is not yet known. No much larger clone exists at a distance of one base, and base qualities are not known. Compared with germline, V lacks 4 bases and J lacks 5 bases; bases without a gene match: 5. Measured from the cysteine to the phenylalanine, the CDR3 is 14 residues long. The read is trimmed to its CDR3 DNA, 42 bases read in frame from base 1. The germline V gene (reference sequence) yields MNHEY for CDR1 and SMNVEV for CDR2.

The sequence was collected from a human donor who was either an allogeneic HSCT recipient or a stem cell or donor lymphocyte infusion donor (not recorded which). It is not recorded whose cells these are; they may come from a transplant donor. This chain is built from TRBV27 and TRBJ2-7, with 10 bases in between that match TRBD1. The material sequenced was blood, either unsorted or a sorted T cell fraction (not recorded which). Here the CDR3 is given as CASSSRGQGNEQYF. In nucleotide form, the sequence is TGTGCCAGCAGTTCCAGGGGACAGGGGAACGAGCAGTACTTC.